A selection of T cell receptor beta chains follows, all from one sample in a study of blood T cell repertoires in COVID-19. Clones were read by immunoSEQ multiplex PCR, and TCRdb kept only the in-frame ones, dropping some. The sample yields 210,000 or so clones, around 85% seen once. What was sequenced was peripheral blood. The receptors come from a man in his fifties who had recovered from COVID-19. Each CDR3 is given with its conserved first and last residue. D genes are given only for firm matches. Not all rows give a size; the values are once, few, many and, for expanded clones, a class.

V	J	size	D	DNA	CDR3
TRBV5-1	TRBJ2-3	-	-	TGCGCCAGCAGCGCTGACCAGATTATTCAGCGAGATACGCAGTATTTT	CASSADQIIQRDTQYF
TRBV5-1	TRBJ2-2	-	-	TGCGCCAGCAGCTGGGAGGACGGTTTCGGGGAGCTGTTTTTT	CASSWEDGFGELFF
TRBV7-2	TRBJ1-1	-	TRBD1	TGTGCCAGCAGATCCGGGACAGGGGGCTTTAACACTGAAGCTTTCTTT	CASRSGTGGFNTEAFF
TRBV27	TRBJ2-3	-	TRBD2	TGTGCCAGCAGTTTGGGGACTAGCGGGCGAAATACGCAGTATTTT	CASSLGTSGRNTQYF
TRBV3-1/TRBV3-2	TRBJ1-5	few	TRBD1	TGTGCCAGCAGCCAAGATCGCGGGACAGGGGAAGTGGGCAATCAGCCCCAGCATTTT	CASSQDRGTGEVGNQPQHF
TRBV7-2	TRBJ2-2	-	-	TGTGCCAGCAGCTTAGACAGGCACACCGGGGAGCTGTTTTTT	CASSLDRHTGELFF
TRBV6-2/TRBV6-3	TRBJ2-4	-	TRBD1	TGTGCCAGCAGTTTCCGACAGGGAGAGAAAAACATTCAGTACTTC	CASSFRQGEKNIQYF
TRBV29-1	TRBJ2-7	-	TRBD2	TGCAGCGCCGGAGGGCCAGGGACTAGCGGGAGAGGGTCCTACGAGCAGTACTTC	CSAGGPGTSGRGSYEQYF
TRBV7-9	TRBJ2-5	-	TRBD2	TGTGCCAGCGGAGCCTCTGCTTCTAGCGGGACAGAGACCCAGTACTTC	CASGASASSGTETQYF
TRBV30	TRBJ1-1	-	TRBD1	TGTGCCTGGAGTCCGGGACAGGGTACTGAAGCTTTCTTT	CAWSPGQGTEAFF
TRBV27	TRBJ1-2	-	-	TGTGCCAGCAGTTTAAGGGGCCGGGTATATGGCTACACCTTC	CASSLRGRVYGYTF
TRBV10-3	TRBJ2-1	once	TRBD2	TGTGCCATCAGAGGAGACAGCGGGAGCGATGAGCAGTTCTTC	CAIRGDSGSDEQFF
TRBV27	TRBJ2-1	few	-	TGTGCCAGCAGTTTTTTTCGGAGGGCCCTTCGGAATGAGCAGTTCTTC	CASSFFRRALRNEQFF
TRBV2	TRBJ1-6	-	TRBD1	TGTGCCAGCAGGGGGACAGGGAGCTCCTATAATTCACCCCTCCACTTT	CASRGTGSSYNSPLHF
TRBV5-1	TRBJ2-7	-	TRBD1	TGCGCCAGCAGCTTCCGGGACAGTGGGTACGAGCAGTACTTC	CASSFRDSGYEQYF
TRBV7-2	TRBJ2-1	-	-	TGTGCCAGCAGCTTCAAGGGGTCAAATGAGCAGTTCTTC	CASSFKGSNEQFF
TRBV9	TRBJ1-1	-	-	TGTGCCAGCAGCGTAGTAGGGGTAGGGACTGAAGCTTTCTTT	CASSVVGVGTEAFF
TRBV7-2	TRBJ2-1	-	-	TGTGCCAGCAGCAAACAGGACGATCGCAATGAGCAGTTCTTC	CASSKQDDRNEQFF
TRBV30	TRBJ2-3	-	TRBD2	TGTGCCTGGAGCGTAGCGGGAGTCCCAGATACGCAGTATTTT	CAWSVAGVPDTQYF
TRBV7-2	TRBJ2-7	-	-	TGTGCCAGCAGCTTAGACGGCAAACTAGACTACGAGCAGTACTTC	CASSLDGKLDYEQYF
TRBV4-2	TRBJ2-1	-	-	TGTGCCAGCAGCCAAGGACACTACAATGAGCAGTTCTTC	CASSQGHYNEQFF
TRBV30	TRBJ1-4	-	-	TGTGCCCGCAGGGCTTCTGATGAAAAACTGTTTTTT	CARRASDEKLFF
TRBV28	TRBJ2-7	-	-	TGTGCCAGCAGGGGCGGGATGGAGTACGAGCAGTACTTC	CASRGGMEYEQYF
TRBV4-1	TRBJ2-5	-	TRBD2	TGCGCCAGCAGCCAAGGGCCAGCGGGAGGTCTTTGGGAGACCCAGTACTTC	CASSQGPAGGLWETQYF
TRBV10-1	TRBJ2-3	-	TRBD2	TGCGCCAGCAGTGAGTCTGGCGGGAGGTATGGAGATACGCAGTATTTT	CASSESGGRYGDTQYF
TRBV12-3/TRBV12-4	TRBJ2-7	-	-	TGTGCCAGCAGTCCCTACGCGGGGCATCCGTACTTC	CASSPYAGHPYF
TRBV18	TRBJ2-6	-	-	TGTGCCAGCTCACCCCGGGTGAGCTCTGGGGCCAACGTCCTGACTTTC	CASSPRVSSGANVLTF
TRBV6-4	TRBJ1-2	-	-	TGTGCCAGCAGTCCCGACACGTTCGGCTATGGCTACACCTTC	CASSPDTFGYGYTF
TRBV6-4	TRBJ1-3	-	-	TGTGCCAGCAGTGACGGCGCGGGGGGGGGAAACACCATATATTTT	CASSDGAGGGNTIYF
TRBV19	TRBJ2-6	-	TRBD1	TGTGCCAGTACCGGACAGGGGGCTAATAAAATACGATCTGGGGCCAACGTCCTGACTTTC	CASTGQGANKIRSGANVLTF
TRBV11-3	TRBJ2-3	-	-	TGTGCCAGCAGCTTCGAAGGACTCAGCACAGATACGCAGTATTTT	CASSFEGLSTDTQYF
TRBV5-1	TRBJ1-1	few	-	TGCGCCAGCAGCTTGGTTGTGGGAGCAGAAGCTTTCTTT	CASSLVVGAEAFF
TRBV7-6	TRBJ2-7	few	-	TGTGCCAGCAGCCTTGGTCCGGGGGTTGCCTACGAGCAGTACTTC	CASSLGPGVAYEQYF
TRBV7-9	TRBJ1-1	-	TRBD1	TGTGCCAGCAGCCTCCGACAGGGGTTGGACACTGAAGCTTTCTTT	CASSLRQGLDTEAFF
TRBV28	TRBJ1-6	-	TRBD1	TGTGCCAGTTTGGACAGGAATAATTCACCCCTCCACTTT	CASLDRNNSPLHF
TRBV9	TRBJ2-3	-	-	TGTGCCAGCAGCCTCAAGTACTGGGATACGCAGTATTTT	CASSLKYWDTQYF
TRBV5-1	TRBJ2-7	-	-	TGCGCCAGCCGACTGACGGTCTCCTACGAGCAGTACTTC	CASRLTVSYEQYF
TRBV24-1	TRBJ2-3	-	-	TGTGCCACCAGTGAACCTAGAGCGGATAGCACAGATACGCAGTATTTT	CATSEPRADSTDTQYF
TRBV6-2/TRBV6-3	TRBJ2-7	-	TRBD1	TGTGCCAGCAGCCGAACTTCGGACAGGCCGGGGCAGTACTTC	CASSRTSDRPGQYF
TRBV6-5	TRBJ2-7	-	TRBD1	TGTGCCAGCAGTATAAGAACAGGGGATAGGCAGTACTTC	CASSIRTGDRQYF
TRBV12-1	TRBJ2-5	-	-	TGTGCCAGCATCTTGCGGGCTCTAGCGGGAGTAAAAGAGACCCAGTACTTC	CASILRALAGVKETQYF
TRBV2	TRBJ2-2	-	-	TGTGCCAGCAGTGCGAACTTCAACACCGGGGAGCTGTTTTTT	CASSANFNTGELFF
TRBV5-6	TRBJ1-4	-	TRBD1	TGTGCCAGCAGCTCCAGGGGGCTTGGTGAAAAACTGTTTTTT	CASSSRGLGEKLFF
TRBV5-4	TRBJ1-1	-	-	TGTGCCAGCAGCCTGGAGGGGGTTTTCGCTGAAGCTTTCTTT	CASSLEGVFAEAFF
TRBV5-1	TRBJ1-3	-	-	TGCGCCAGCAGCTTGAGTGCGGGGGGAAACACCATATATTTT	CASSLSAGGNTIYF
TRBV7-2	TRBJ2-6	-	TRBD2	TGTGCCAGCAGCTTAACCCCACTAGCGGGATACAACGTCCTGACTTTC	CASSLTPLAGYNVLTF
TRBV18	TRBJ1-1	-	TRBD1	TGTGCCAGTTCACCAACAGGGGCCCGGGGCACTGAAGCTTTCTTT	CASSPTGARGTEAFF
TRBV20-1	TRBJ1-1	-	-	TGCAGTGCTGGGAGAGCTTTCTTT	CSAGRAFF
TRBV4-2	TRBJ2-2	-	TRBD2	TGTGCCAGCAGCCGTCAGCGGGGCACCGGGGAGCTGTTTTTT	CASSRQRGTGELFF
TRBV19	TRBJ2-5	-	-	TGTGCCAGTACCGCGAGCGGATCACAAGAGACCCAGTACTTC	CASTASGSQETQYF
TRBV5-4	TRBJ2-3	-	-	TGTGCCAGCAGCTTAACAGGGACGACAGATACGCAGTATTTT	CASSLTGTTDTQYF
TRBV11-2	TRBJ1-2	-	-	TGTGCCAGCAGTTCGCGCGGGGTCGGTAACTATGGCTACACCTTC	CASSSRGVGNYGYTF
TRBV19	TRBJ1-1	few	TRBD1	TGTGCCAGTATAGACAGGGGGAACACTGAAGCTTTCTTT	CASIDRGNTEAFF
TRBV7-9	TRBJ2-5	-	TRBD2	TGTGCCAGCAGCATTGGGGGAGGGAGGGAGACCCAGTACTTC	CASSIGGGRETQYF
TRBV27	TRBJ1-2	-	-	TGTGCCAGCAGTTTATCCAGGGTCAACTATGGCTACACCTTC	CASSLSRVNYGYTF
TRBV5-1	TRBJ2-2	-	TRBD1	TGCGCCAGCAGCTCCGGGACAGTGAACACCGGGGAGCTGTTTTTT	CASSSGTVNTGELFF
TRBV6-2/TRBV6-3	TRBJ2-7	-	TRBD2	TGTGCCAGCAGTTACTCGACCCTAGCGGCGGGACGCGACGAGCAGTACTTC	CASSYSTLAAGRDEQYF
TRBV19	TRBJ2-2	-	-	TGTGCCAGTAGTATAGGCGGAGGGAGAGGGACCGGGGAGCTGTTTTTT	CASSIGGGRGTGELFF